This TCR beta chain was identified in a study of response to subunit inactivated influenza vaccine. Study conclusions and caveats: New T cells are recruited in small numbers by each seasonal influenza vaccination, according to the authors' suggestion.

A word on this clonotype: Its antigen is unidentified.

The CDR3 totals 16 residues. Germline V gene lookup returns CDR1 MDHEN and CDR2 SYDVKM. The trim removed 4 bases at V and 1 base at J, leaving 4 bases unmatched. TCRdb reprocessed the RT-PCR reads with MiXCR, giving one entry per CDR3 protein. The table records approximately 570,000 distinct CDR3 sequences, around 8% of them present only once. The sequencing used PBMCs from blood, collected 23 months after vaccination. The chain employs TRBV28 and TRBJ2-3; 11 bases agree with TRBD2. This receptor was obtained from a man aged 45 to 75 who received an inactivated influenza vaccine. CDR3 nucleotide sequence: TGTGCCAGCAGTTCACTGACTAGCGGGGGCACAGATACGCAGTATTTT. This gives the protein CASSSLTSGGTDTQYF. The whole variable domain, remainder taken from reference TRBV28 and TRBJ2-3, is DVKVTQSSRYLVKRTGEKVFLECVQDMDHENMFWYRQDPGLGLRLIYFSYDVKMKEKGDIPEGYSVSREKKERFSLILESASTNQTSMYLCASSSLTSGGTDTQYFGPGTRLTVL.